There are a few counts of the clone carrying this T cell receptor beta chain. Its antigen remains unknown. The data originate from a study of T cells in Graves' hyperthyroidism and ophthalmopathy. Study context: Initial diagnosis, before any treatment, was when peripheral blood was collected.

The V gene's germline CDR1 is KGHDR and CDR2 SFDVKD. This CDR3 has 18 residues. Between the trimmed V and J ends, which lost 3 bases and 8 bases, there was a span of 25 bases. Study-wide findings and caveats: Most thyroid clonotypes expanded above 0.001 appeared in blood too.

Amplification of TCR beta CDR3 regions used RNA as the template. Using the HTBI primer set, a first-round RT-PCR was run on the TCR CDR3. TCRdb reanalysed the multiplex PCR reads using MiXCR and keeps one entry per CDR3 protein. The table lists more than 500,000 distinct CDR3 sequences, approximately 15% of them singletons. Graves' hyperthyroidism is called stable when ophthalmopathy does not progress within 18 months. Sequencing used blood. The clonotype was recovered from a middle-aged woman with Graves' hyperthyroidism. V is TRBV24-1 and J is TRBJ2-1; maybe TRBD1 (5 bases). CDR3 sequence (DNA): TGTGCCACCAGTGATCAGGAAAGTGGGGCAGGGTCGTTCGATGAGCAGTTCTTC. Translation: CATSDQESGAGSFDEQFF.